One and the same sample provided the 19 T cell receptor beta chains below, sequenced in a study of cytomegalovirus exposure and HLA in healthy donors. In the PCR, 60 Vbeta and 13 Jbeta primers were used. TCRdb's table, derived via immunoSEQ multiplex PCR, lists solely in-frame clones and lacks some. The sample carries some 200,000 clones, around 70% recorded once. The source material was PBMCs. The receptors shown here come from a man in his forties in good health and CMV-seropositive.

The CDR3, as DNA: TGTGCCAGCAGCTTGGCAGGGGCGTCGAACTATGGCTACACCTTC. Translated: CASSLAGASNYGYTF. The chain carries TRBV5-5 and TRBJ1-2, with D perhaps matching TRBD1 (6 bases). The CDR3 loop spans 15 amino acids. Germline-derived CDR1 and CDR2 are SGHKS and YYEKEE (reference sequence). The ends were cut back, 0 bases at V and 2 bases at J, with 11 bases in the middle.

The CDR3 DNA reads TGCGCCAGCAGCCCCGGGACTGTCAATCAGCCCCAGCATTTT. It is translated as CASSPGTVNQPQHF. The chain is built from TRBV4-3 and TRBJ1-5, with a weak D call TRBD1 (5 bases). Germline V gives CDR1 LGHNA, CDR2 YSLEER. The germline V and J ends were trimmed by 4 bases and 3 bases, with 10 bases remaining between them. The CDR3 extends over 14 amino acids.

The V gene is TRBV19, the J gene TRBJ1-3; D not resolved. The CDR3 sequence is 14 residues long. Trimming took 3 bases from V and 0 from J, leaving 6 bases between them. Germline CDR1 LNHDA, CDR2 SQIVND (reference sequence). The CDR3 is CASSIEASGNTIYF. The CDR3 nucleotides read TGTGCCAGTAGTATTGAGGCCTCTGGAAACACCATATATTTT.

The gene calls are TRBV5-8 and TRBJ1-1; tentative D call: TRBD1 (5 bases). The V end was cut by 3 bases, the J end by 1 base, with 13 bases between. CDR1 and CDR2 from the germline V gene are SGHTS and YDEGEE. The CDR3 sequence is 15 residues long. The CDR3 nucleotides read TGTGCCAGCAGCTGGGGGGAGTCGGGGAACACTGAAGCTTTCTTT. This gives the protein CASSWGESGNTEAFF.

The chain recombines TRBV6-1 with TRBJ1-1; D perhaps matches TRBD1 (5 bases). This CDR3 is 16 amino acids long. Germline assignment: CDR1 MNHNS and CDR2 SASEGT. The V end was cut by 1 base, the J end by 1 base, with 13 bases between. The CDR3 region is CASSEGAGRGNTEAFF. CDR3 in DNA: TGTGCCAGCAGTGAAGGGGCGGGACGGGGGAACACTGAAGCTTTCTTT.

Regarding this clone: The same CDR3 also results from other DNA sequences found in this sample. J is TRBJ2-5 and V is TRBV9; D ambiguous. The V gene's germline CDR1 is SGDLS and CDR2 YYNGEE. V was cut by 10 bases and J by 2 bases, with 9 bases left in between. The CDR3 has 11 residues. CDR3 residues: CALLKQETQYF. CDR3 DNA: TGTGCCCTACTTAAACAAGAGACCCAGTACTTC.

The chain combines TRBV4-1 with TRBJ2-1; TRBD2 is a possible D gene (6 bases). Germline CDR1 is MGHRA and CDR2 is YSYEKL. The CDR3 has 13 amino acids. Trimming removed 7 bases at V and 9 bases at J, with 16 bases between. The CDR3 loop reads CASNSGGSTEQFF. The CDR3 nucleotides read TGCGCCAGCAACTCTGGGGGGAGCACTGAGCAGTTCTTC.

This rearrangement joins TRBV13 to TRBJ1-1, with 8 bases identical to TRBD1. Trimming took 2 bases from V and 5 from J; bases not matched to a gene: 7. The CDR3 loop spans 15 amino acids. CDR1 and CDR2 (germline): PRHDT, FYEKMQ (reference sequence). The CDR3 DNA follows: TGTGCCAGCAGCTTACCCCCCAGGGGGCGGACTGAAGCTTTCTTT. Its translation is CASSLPPRGRTEAFF.

This clone ranks as medium-sized (0.01 to 0.1%). The V call is TRBV6-1, the J call TRBJ2-2; TRBD2 is a possible D gene (5 bases). The CDR3 sequence is 15 residues long. The germline gives CDR1 MNHNS, CDR2 SASEGT. Trimming shortened V by 2 bases and J by 3 bases, and 10 bases separated the two germline ends. The CDR3 coding sequence is TGTGCCAGCAGTGAAACTTCGGGGTACACCGGGGAGCTGTTTTTT. It yields the protein CASSETSGYTGELFF.

This rearrangement joins TRBV5-4 to TRBJ2-3, with D possibly matching TRBD1 (5 bases). Trimming shortened V by 5 bases and J by 1 base, and 14 bases separated the two germline ends. From germline, CDR1 is SGHNT and CDR2 YYREEE (reference sequence). The CDR3 consists of 15 residues. CDR3 nucleotide sequence: TGTGCCAGCAGAAAAGGGGCCGAGGGCACAGATACGCAGTATTTT. Its translation: CASRKGAEGTDTQYF.

A few counts support this clone. The chain is built from TRBV18 and TRBJ2-4, with D possibly being TRBD2 (7 bases). The germline V gene has CDR1 KGHSH and CDR2 LQKENI. The CDR3 has 16 residues. V was pared by 3 bases and J by 0 bases, with 12 bases between. CDR3: CASSPYREGAKNIQYF. The CDR3 bases are TGTGCCAGCTCACCTTACAGGGAGGGAGCCAAAAACATTCAGTACTTC.

This clone was seen more than once but under ten times. The chain links TRBV7-9 to TRBJ1-5; D might be TRBD1 (6 bases). The V end was cut by 5 bases, the J end by 0 bases, with 23 bases between. The V gene's germline CDR1 is SEHNR and CDR2 FQNEAQ (reference sequence). This CDR3 comprises 19 residues. CDR3 DNA: TGTGCCAGCAGCGCCTCTGTACAGGGATCCCAAAATAGCAATCAGCCCCAGCATTTT. This codes for CASSASVQGSQNSNQPQHF.

On this clone: An end of the junction differs from the germline gene, which may be a read error. V gene TRBV7-9 combines with J gene TRBJ2-1; 10 nucleotides align to TRBD2. The CDR3 is made up of 16 amino acids. From germline, CDR1 is SEHNR and CDR2 FQNEAQ (reference sequence). The DNA for the CDR3 is TGTTCCAGCAGCTTTCCGGGACTAGCGATCTACAATGAGCAGTTCTTC. Translation: CSSSFPGLAIYNEQFF.

This clone was seen ten or more times. V and J are TRBV7-9 and TRBJ1-1; no clear D. CDR3 length: 15 residues. V gave up 0 bases and J gave up 5 bases, with 13 bases separating them. The V gene's germline CDR1 is SEHNR and CDR2 FQNEAQ (reference sequence). CDR3 region: CASSLAPGLGTEAFF. The CDR3 DNA follows: TGTGCCAGCAGCTTAGCCCCGGGATTAGGGACTGAAGCTTTCTTT.

The rearrangement links TRBV7-9 to TRBJ2-3, with a tentative D call TRBD2 (5 bases). The V gene lost 2 bases and the J gene lost 6 bases, with 12 bases spanning the gap. The germline CDR1 and CDR2 sequences are SEHNR and FQNEAQ (reference sequence). The CDR3 is 14 residues long. CDR3 DNA: TGTGCCAGCAGCTTATCCCTACCGGGGGATACGCAGTATTTT. This sequence encodes CASSLSLPGDTQYF.

V is TRBV5-6 and J is TRBJ2-5; 10 nucleotides agree with TRBD1. The DNA end lines up better with TRBJ2-7; the J call may be wrong. Per germline, CDR1 SGHDT and CDR2 YYEEEE. The CDR3 is made up of 15 amino acids. CDR3 in DNA: TGTGCCAGCAGCTCACCGGGACAGGGGATTTACGAGCAGTACTTC. Amino acid sequence: CASSSPGQGIYEQYF.

The chain employs TRBV5-8 and TRBJ1-6, with a tentative D call TRBD1 (6 bases). Between the trimmed V and J ends, which lost 0 bases and 7 bases, there was a span of 14 bases. Germline CDR1 SGHTS, CDR2 YDEGEE. The CDR3 runs 16 residues. This CDR3 is CASSLVRGSGNSPLHF. The CDR3 region has the DNA TGTGCCAGCAGCTTGGTTAGGGGGTCGGGGAATTCACCCCTCCACTTT.

The chain joins TRBV9 to TRBJ2-3; TRBD2 agrees at 10 bases. Per germline, CDR1 SGDLS and CDR2 YYNGEE. The CDR3 spans 17 residues. With V trimmed by 0 bases and J by 3 bases, 7 bases remained unmatched. The CDR3 reads CASSVDGTSVGTDTQYF. For the CDR3, the DNA is TGTGCCAGCAGCGTAGATGGGACTAGCGTTGGGACAGATACGCAGTATTTT.

The rearrangement links TRBV6-6 to TRBJ2-1, with D possibly matching TRBD2 (6 bases). CDR3 length: 15 amino acids. Germline loops: CDR1 MNHNY, CDR2 SVGAGI (reference sequence). Trimming removed 2 bases from V and 0 bases from J, with 8 bases in between. The CDR3 DNA follows: TGTGCCAGCAGTTACGCGGGGAGCTCCTACAATGAGCAGTTCTTC. Protein product: CASSYAGSSYNEQFF.